This passage covers 5 T cell receptor beta chains from one sample sequenced in a study of shared clonotypes between healthy human individuals. Measured with immunoSEQ multiplex PCR; TCRdb has only the in-frame clones, and not every one. The sample has some 2,500,000 clones; 93% are singletons. The sample consisted of naive CD4+ T cells from PBMCs. Subset indicated: CD45RA+ positively selected. These receptors all come from a man aged 18 to 30 in good health. Some clones in this sample may be carry-over from other donors' samples.

The V call is TRBV9, the J call TRBJ1-1; D not resolved. Germline V gene sequence: CDR1 SGDLS, CDR2 YYNGEE. V lost 0 bases, J lost 0 bases, and 9 bases lay in between. The length of the CDR3 is 15 residues. The CDR3 bases are TGTGCCAGCAGCGTAGTAAGTAATTTGAACACTGAAGCTTTCTTT. It encodes CASSVVSNLNTEAFF.

The V call is TRBV5-4, the J call TRBJ2-2, with TRBD1 matching over 7 bases. Trimming at V came to 0 bases and at J to 4 bases, leaving 6 bases not matched to a gene. The germline CDR1 and CDR2 sequences are SGHNT and YYREEE (reference sequence). The CDR3 totals 16 residues. As DNA, the CDR3 is TGTGCCAGCAGCTTGGTAGCGACAGGGTTCACCGGGGAGCTGTTTTTT. Its protein is CASSLVATGFTGELFF.

The chain has TRBV18 and TRBJ2-5, with D perhaps TRBD2 (5 bases). Germline assignment: CDR1 KGHSH and CDR2 LQKENI. Trimming took 2 bases from V and 4 from J, leaving 14 bases between them. This CDR3 region has 15 residues. CDR3 region: CASSPNVGEGETQYF. The CDR3 bases are TGTGCCAGCTCACCAAATGTCGGTGAGGGAGAGACCCAGTACTTC.

This sequence joins TRBV2 and TRBJ1-3, with TRBD1 matching over 8 bases. The CDR3 covers 14 residues. V trimming: 6 bases; J trimming: 2 bases; junction bases outside the gene matches: 3. In germline, CDR1 is SNHLY, CDR2 FYNNEI. For the CDR3, the DNA is TGTGCCAGCAGGGCGGGACAGGCTGGAAACACCATATATTTT. Amino acid sequence: CASRAGQAGNTIYF.

This rearrangement joins TRBV30 to TRBJ1-5; D remains ambiguous. Germline-derived CDR1 and CDR2 are GTSNPN and SVGIG (reference sequence). The CDR3 spans 13 residues. Trimming left V 0 bases short and J 4 bases short, with 7 bases between. The CDR3 here is CAWSVGRNQPQHF. As DNA, the CDR3 is TGTGCCTGGAGTGTGGGTAGAAATCAGCCCCAGCATTTT.